This T cell receptor (beta chain) was recovered during a study of OX40 agonist ivuxolimab in advanced cancers. Study information: Ivuxolimab, an antibody that agonizes OX40 (CD134), was administered to the patients. Three patients responded partially, comprising one with hepatocellular carcinoma and two with cutaneous melanoma.

Germline CDR1 MNHEY, CDR2 SMNVEV (reference sequence). Trimming cost V 4 bases and J 0 bases, with 9 bases left between them. This CDR3 has 14 amino acids. Concerning this clone: Its antigen remains unknown.

Notes on the study in general: CD8+ T cells averaged more expanded clones than CD4+. Low normalized T-cell clonal expansion also characterized some of the nonresponders.

Repertoires were generated with immunoSEQ multiplex PCR, while TCRdb's copy carries only in-frame clones and drops some. The sample contains some 76,000 clones, under 90% of which appear only once. This clonotype was obtained from an adult with an advanced solid tumor such as melanoma, head and neck, liver or kidney cancer. This material consisted of CD4+ or CD8+ T cells sorted from blood, taken in a trial of the OX40 agonist ivuxolimab. The chain couples TRBV27 to TRBJ1-1; TRBD1 might be the D (6 bases). In DNA form, the CDR3 reads TGTGCCAGCAGTTCTTACAGGGTGAACACTGAAGCTTTCTTT. Its translation is CASSSYRVNTEAFF.